This T cell receptor (beta chain) was sequenced during a study of blood T cell repertoires in COVID-19. Turning to the study itself: Italy, Spain and the United States were the sources of the convalescent and acute COVID-19 samples. The cDNA or gDNA used as material had been derived from T cells, B-cell-depleted T cells, or PBMCs.

Deletions cut 6 bases from V and 4 bases from J, with 7 bases between. The CDR3 runs to 11 residues. Looked up from germline, CDR1 is MDHEN and CDR2 is SYDVKM. In the original workflow: Estimated nucleated cell counts came from reference gene primer amplification. Measured with immunoSEQ multiplex PCR; TCRdb has only the in-frame clones, and not every one. The V and J calls and the clone size are those of that table, but D and trimming were determined from the DNA. This table has over 200,000 clones, 80% to 85% appearing once. This chain connects TRBV28 to TRBJ2-7; weak D call: TRBD1 (5 bases). The sample taken for sequencing was peripheral blood. The TCR was taken from a man between 50 and 59 years old with active or convalescent COVID-19. For the CDR3, the DNA is TGTGCCAGCAGGACAGCTTACGAGCAGTACTTC. It specifies CASRTAYEQYF.